A selection of T cell receptor beta chains follows, all from one sample in a study of T cells in Graves' hyperthyroidism and ophthalmopathy. TCRdb re-derived calls from the multiplex PCR reads in MiXCR, one entry per CDR3 protein. The repertoire consists of some 350,000 distinct CDR3 sequences, with about 15% occurring once and the leading ten covering around a quarter. Material for sequencing was blood. The source is a woman aged 18 to 35 with Graves' hyperthyroidism that later progressed to Graves' ophthalmopathy. Both conserved end residues are part of each CDR3. A D gene is named only where the DNA matches it firmly. Expanded clones are given a class, and other clones once, few, many or no size at all.

d_gene,j_gene,v_gene,abundance,CDR3aa,CDR3nt
TRBD1,TRBJ1-5,TRBV28,.,CASSFKRTGGQPQHF,TGTGCCAGCAGTTTTAAGCGGACAGGGGGCCAGCCCCAGCATTTT
TRBD2,TRBJ2-1,TRBV20-1,.,CSARIISGSSHNEQFF,TGCAGTGCTAGGATTATTAGCGGGAGCAGCCACAATGAGCAGTTCTTC
TRBD1,TRBJ2-1,TRBV13,few,CASSSTGDHREQFF,TGTGCCAGCAGCTCGACAGGGGATCACCGTGAGCAGTTCTTC
.,TRBJ2-7,TRBV27,.,CASSLSRRQEQYF,TGTGCCAGCAGTTTATCCCGCCGGCAAGAGCAGTACTTC
.,TRBJ2-5,TRBV28,few,CASSFKAAQETQYF,TGTGCCAGCAGTTTTAAGGCAGCTCAAGAGACCCAGTACTTC
TRBD2,TRBJ2-1,TRBV15,many,CATSPGLADYNEQFF,TGTGCCACCAGTCCGGGACTAGCGGACTACAATGAGCAGTTCTTC
.,TRBJ1-5,TRBV7-9,.,CASSLAGDGNQPQHF,TGTGCCAGCAGCTTAGCAGGCGACGGCAATCAGCCCCAGCATTTT
TRBD2,TRBJ2-3,TRBV9,many,CASSDRGRDADTQYF,TGTGCCAGCAGCGACCGAGGGAGGGACGCAGATACGCAGTATTTT
TRBD1,TRBJ1-2,TRBV28,.,CASWGQGGGYTF,TGTGCCAGCTGGGGACAGGGGGGTGGCTACACCTTC
.,TRBJ2-6,TRBV20-1,.,CSARLPPGANVLTF,TGCAGTGCTAGATTACCGCCTGGGGCCAACGTCCTGACTTTC
.,TRBJ2-3,TRBV12-3/TRBV12-4,many,CASSLDTLASDTQYF,TGTGCCAGCAGTTTGGACACGCTGGCCTCAGATACGCAGTATTTT
TRBD1,TRBJ1-2,TRBV18,.,CASSRIPDRAVCCGYTF,TGTGCCAGCTCACGCATACCCGACAGGGCTGTGTGCTGTGGCTACACCTTC
TRBD2,TRBJ2-5,TRBV6-1,few,CASTFITGLAGEGETQYF,TGTGCCAGCACTTTTATAACGGGACTAGCGGGAGAAGGAGAGACCCAGTACTTC
.,TRBJ2-3,TRBV30,.,CAPNPPTETDTQYF,TGTGCACCGAACCCTCCAACAGAAACAGATACGCAGTATTTT
.,TRBJ1-2,TRBV6-1,.,CASGIWGGIGYTF,TGTGCCAGCGGAATTTGGGGAGGGATCGGCTACACCTTC
.,TRBJ1-2,TRBV6-1,few,CASNQRSTRGENYGYTF,TGTGCCAGCAACCAGAGGTCTACAAGGGGGGAGAACTATGGCTACACCTTC
.,TRBJ1-5,TRBV12-3/TRBV12-4,many,CASSLTGRDTNQPQHF,TGTGCCAGCAGTTTAACGGGAAGGGACACCAATCAGCCCCAGCATTTT
TRBD1,TRBJ1-1,TRBV28,.,CAHSSGGQGNTEAFF,TGTGCCCACTCCTCCGGCGGACAGGGGAACACTGAAGCTTTCTTT
TRBD2,TRBJ2-1,TRBV28,many,CASSSREGWGYNEQFF,TGTGCCAGCAGTTCCCGGGAGGGTTGGGGATACAATGAGCAGTTCTTC
TRBD2,TRBJ2-7,TRBV27,many,CASSPGLAGGLYEQYF,TGTGCCAGCAGTCCGGGACTAGCGGGAGGGCTCTACGAGCAGTACTTC
.,TRBJ2-7,TRBV12-3/TRBV12-4,many,CASSPPAGLSYEQYF,TGTGCCAGCAGTCCCCCAGCAGGACTATCCTACGAGCAGTACTTC
.,TRBJ2-1,TRBV28,.,CASSLFRFSSYNEQFF,TGTGCCAGCAGCCTGTTTAGGTTTAGCTCCTACAATGAGCAGTTCTTC
.,TRBJ1-1,TRBV3-1,many,CASSQVLNTEAFF,TGTGCCAGCAGCCAGGTTCTAAACACTGAAGCTTTCTTT
TRBD1,TRBJ1-5,TRBV28,once,CASTEGAGTGGSLYSNQPQHF,TGTGCCAGCACCGAGGGGGCCGGCACAGGGGGCTCTCTGTATAGCAATCAGCCCCAGCATTTT
.,TRBJ1-2,TRBV7-2,many,CASSLDRDGNYGYTF,TGTGCCAGCAGCTTAGACCGGGACGGAAACTATGGCTACACCTTC
.,TRBJ2-5,TRBV6-2/TRBV6-3,few,CASSYPGHSIQETQYF,TGTGCCAGCAGTTATCCGGGACACAGTATTCAAGAGACCCAGTACTTC
.,TRBJ2-3,TRBV27,few,CASSWAGVDTQYF,TGTGCCAGCAGTTGGGCAGGGGTCGATACGCAGTATTTT
TRBD1,TRBJ2-3,TRBV4-1,once,CASSLQGESTDTQYF,TGCGCCAGCAGCCTTCAGGGGGAGTCCACAGATACGCAGTATTTT
TRBD1,TRBJ1-2,TRBV12-3/TRBV12-4,many,CASRPRSGTVPIRNYGYTF,TGTGCCAGCAGACCCCGAAGCGGGACAGTCCCGATCAGGAACTATGGCTACACCTTC
.,TRBJ2-5,TRBV19,.,CASSIWDTGRETQYF,TGTGCCAGTAGTATTTGGGACACCGGGCGAGAGACCCAGTACTTC
.,TRBJ1-1,TRBV10-3,many,CAISGDASNTEAFF,TGTGCCATCAGTGGGGACGCCTCGAACACTGAAGCTTTCTTT
.,TRBJ2-1,TRBV7-2,.,CASIRGPWDNEQFF,TGTGCCAGCATCCGGGGGCCATGGGACAATGAGCAGTTCTTC
.,TRBJ1-2,TRBV5-1,many,CASSVNRDGYTF,TGCGCCAGCAGCGTAAACAGGGATGGCTACACCTTC
TRBD1,TRBJ1-2,TRBV6-1,many,CASSESGTGIYGYTF,TGTGCCAGCAGTGAAAGTGGGACAGGGATCTATGGCTACACCTTC
.,TRBJ1-1,TRBV7-9,many,CASRGEANTEAFF,TGTGCCAGCAGAGGAGAAGCGAACACTGAAGCTTTCTTT
TRBD2,TRBJ2-2,TRBV11-2,many,CASSSLRRVSGRDTGELFF,TGTGCCAGCAGCTCCCTTAGGCGGGTTAGCGGGAGGGACACCGGGGAGCTGTTTTTT
TRBD2,TRBJ2-3,TRBV13,few,CASSLIRGGRRGLARRYLTDTQYF,TGTGCCAGCAGCTTAATCAGAGGGGGCCGGAGGGGACTAGCGAGACGGTACCTCACAGATACGCAGTATTTT
TRBD2,TRBJ2-1,TRBV12-3/TRBV12-4,many,CASSSSSGGGPAYEQFF,TGTGCCAGCAGTTCCTCCTCGGGGGGAGGGCCTGCCTATGAGCAGTTCTTC
.,TRBJ1-6,TRBV11-2,many,CASSLAGWPLHF,TGTGCCAGCAGCTTAGCGGGGTGGCCCCTCCACTTT
.,TRBJ1-1,TRBV20-1,many,CSARMEEAFF,TGCAGTGCTAGAATGGAAGAAGCTTTCTTT
.,TRBJ2-3,TRBV6-1,.,CASSEFADTQYF,TGTGCCAGCAGTGAATTCGCAGATACGCAGTATTTT
.,TRBJ2-1,TRBV9,.,CASSVVGGSNNEQFF,TGTGCCAGCAGCGTAGTTGGCGGGTCCAACAATGAGCAGTTCTTC
.,TRBJ2-7,TRBV9,few,CASSVEVGEQYF,TGTGCCAGCAGCGTAGAAGTTGGCGAGCAGTACTTC
.,TRBJ2-1,TRBV28,few,CASTDAGPYNEQFF,TGTGCCAGCACCGACGCCGGACCCTACAATGAGCAGTTCTTC
.,TRBJ2-2,TRBV20-1,few,CSALASGGLFRELFF,TGCAGTGCACTAGCCTCAGGAGGGCTTTTCCGGGAGCTGTTTTTT